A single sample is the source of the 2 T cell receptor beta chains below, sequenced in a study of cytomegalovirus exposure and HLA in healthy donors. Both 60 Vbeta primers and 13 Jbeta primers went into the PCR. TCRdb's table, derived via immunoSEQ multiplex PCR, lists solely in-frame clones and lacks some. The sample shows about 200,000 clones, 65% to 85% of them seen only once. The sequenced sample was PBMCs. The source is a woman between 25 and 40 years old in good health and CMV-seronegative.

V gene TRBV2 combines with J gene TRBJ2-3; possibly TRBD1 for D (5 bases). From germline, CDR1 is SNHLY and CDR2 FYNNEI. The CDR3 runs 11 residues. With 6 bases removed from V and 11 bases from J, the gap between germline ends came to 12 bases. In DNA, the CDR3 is TGTGCCAGCAGCCTCCAGGGAATGCAGTATTTT. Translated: CASSLQGMQYF.

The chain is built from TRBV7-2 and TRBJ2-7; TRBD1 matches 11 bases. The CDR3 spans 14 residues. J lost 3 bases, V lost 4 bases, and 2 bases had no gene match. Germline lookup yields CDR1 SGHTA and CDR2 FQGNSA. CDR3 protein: CASSSGTGGYEQYF. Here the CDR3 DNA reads TGTGCCAGCAGCTCCGGGACAGGGGGCTACGAGCAGTACTTC.